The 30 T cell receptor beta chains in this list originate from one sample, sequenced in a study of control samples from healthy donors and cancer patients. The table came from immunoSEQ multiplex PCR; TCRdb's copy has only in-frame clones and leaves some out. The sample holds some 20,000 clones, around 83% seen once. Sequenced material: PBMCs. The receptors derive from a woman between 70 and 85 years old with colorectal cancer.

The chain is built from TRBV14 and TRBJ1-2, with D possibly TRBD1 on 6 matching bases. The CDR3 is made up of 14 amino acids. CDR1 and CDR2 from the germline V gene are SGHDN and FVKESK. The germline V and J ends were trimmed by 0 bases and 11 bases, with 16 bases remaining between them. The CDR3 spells CASSQDLGAQSYTF. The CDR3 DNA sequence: TGTGCCAGCAGCCAAGATTTGGGGGCCCAGTCATACACCTTC.

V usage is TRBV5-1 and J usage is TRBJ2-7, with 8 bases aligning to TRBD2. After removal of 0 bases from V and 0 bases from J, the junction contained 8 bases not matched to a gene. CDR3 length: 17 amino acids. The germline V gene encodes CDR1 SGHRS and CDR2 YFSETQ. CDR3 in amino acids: CASSLVLAGASSYEQYF. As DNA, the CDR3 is TGCGCCAGCAGCTTGGTGCTAGCGGGTGCCAGCTCCTACGAGCAGTACTTC.

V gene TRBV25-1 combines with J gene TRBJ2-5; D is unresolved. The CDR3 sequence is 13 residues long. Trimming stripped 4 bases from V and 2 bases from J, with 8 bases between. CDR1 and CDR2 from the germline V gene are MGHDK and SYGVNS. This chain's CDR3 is CASSADGQETQYF. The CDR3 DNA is TGTGCCAGCAGTGCCGATGGTCAAGAGACCCAGTACTTC.

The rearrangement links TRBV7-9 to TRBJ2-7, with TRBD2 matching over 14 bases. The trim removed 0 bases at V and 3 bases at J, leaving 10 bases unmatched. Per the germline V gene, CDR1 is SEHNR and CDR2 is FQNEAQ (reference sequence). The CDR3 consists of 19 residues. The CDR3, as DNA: TGTGCCAGCAGCTTAGCGGCGGGACTAGCGGGAGTAGGGGACTACGAGCAGTACTTC. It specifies CASSLAAGLAGVGDYEQYF.

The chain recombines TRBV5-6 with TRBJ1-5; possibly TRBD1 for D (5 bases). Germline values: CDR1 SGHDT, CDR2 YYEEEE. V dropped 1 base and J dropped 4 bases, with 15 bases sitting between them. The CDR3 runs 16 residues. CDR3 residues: CASSLFGRGGNQPQHF. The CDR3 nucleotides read TGTGCCAGCAGCTTGTTCGGACGGGGCGGAAATCAGCCCCAGCATTTT.

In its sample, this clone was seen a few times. The CDR3 DNA reads as TGTGCCAGAAGCTTGCTCGGACAGATCAATCAGCCCCAGCATTTT. Its translation is CARSLLGQINQPQHF. The V call is TRBV5-3, the J call TRBJ1-5; a weak D match, TRBD1 (6 bases). TRBV5-3 is treated as an ORF (open reading frame) with a function not yet certain. V was shortened by 1 base and J by 3 bases, with 11 bases between the two germline ends. The CDR3 has 15 amino acids.

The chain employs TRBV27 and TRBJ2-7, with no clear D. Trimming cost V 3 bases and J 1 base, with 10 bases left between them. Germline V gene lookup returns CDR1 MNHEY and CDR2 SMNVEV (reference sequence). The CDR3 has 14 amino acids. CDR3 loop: CASSLGSSSYEQYF. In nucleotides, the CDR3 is TGTGCCAGCAGTTTGGGATCAAGTTCCTACGAGCAGTACTTC.

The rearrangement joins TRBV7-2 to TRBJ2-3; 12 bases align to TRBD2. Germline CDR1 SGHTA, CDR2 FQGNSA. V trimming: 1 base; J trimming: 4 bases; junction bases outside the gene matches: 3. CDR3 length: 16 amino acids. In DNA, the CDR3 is TGTGCCAGCAGCTTAGAACTAGCGGGGGGATCAGATACGCAGTATTTT. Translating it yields CASSLELAGGSDTQYF.

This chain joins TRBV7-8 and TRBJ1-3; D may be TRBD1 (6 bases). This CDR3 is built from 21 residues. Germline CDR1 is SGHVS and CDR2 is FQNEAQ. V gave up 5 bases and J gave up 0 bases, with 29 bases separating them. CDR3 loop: CASSLSLGGAFSFFSGNTIYF. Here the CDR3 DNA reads TGTGCCAGCAGCCTGAGCCTAGGGGGGGCCTTTTCCTTCTTCTCTGGAAACACCATATATTTT.

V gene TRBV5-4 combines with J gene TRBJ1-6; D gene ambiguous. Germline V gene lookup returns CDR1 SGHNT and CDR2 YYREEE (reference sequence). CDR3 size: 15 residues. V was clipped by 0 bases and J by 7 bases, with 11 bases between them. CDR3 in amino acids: CASSLDHSRNSPLHF. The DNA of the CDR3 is TGTGCCAGCAGCTTGGATCACAGTAGGAATTCACCCCTCCACTTT.

The CDR3 region has the DNA TGTGCCAGCAGTTTAACAAGGGGGAACAATCAGCCCCAGCATTTT. Amino acids: CASSLTRGNNQPQHF. The V call is TRBV28, the J call TRBJ1-5, with TRBD1 as a possible D gene (6 bases). CDR3 length equals 15 residues. The V and J ends lost 2 bases and 3 bases respectively, with 11 bases between them. CDR1 is MDHEN, CDR2 SYDVKM, per germline.

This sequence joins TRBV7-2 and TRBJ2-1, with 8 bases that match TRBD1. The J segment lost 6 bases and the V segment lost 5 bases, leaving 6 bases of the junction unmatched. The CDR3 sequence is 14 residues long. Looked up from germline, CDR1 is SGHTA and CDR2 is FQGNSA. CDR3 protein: CASSTQGVTNEQFF. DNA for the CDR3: TGTGCCAGCAGCACACAGGGGGTTACCAATGAGCAGTTCTTC.

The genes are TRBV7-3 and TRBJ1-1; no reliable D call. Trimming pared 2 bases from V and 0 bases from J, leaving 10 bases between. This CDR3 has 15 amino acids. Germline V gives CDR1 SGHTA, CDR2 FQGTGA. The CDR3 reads CASSLLGGLNTEAFF. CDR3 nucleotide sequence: TGTGCCAGCAGCTTACTCGGTGGGCTGAACACTGAAGCTTTCTTT.

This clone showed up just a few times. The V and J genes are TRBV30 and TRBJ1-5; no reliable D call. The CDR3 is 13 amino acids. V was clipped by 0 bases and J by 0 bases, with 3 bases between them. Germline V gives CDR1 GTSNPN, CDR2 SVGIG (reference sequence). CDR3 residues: CAWSVRSNQPQHF. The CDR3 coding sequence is TGTGCCTGGAGTGTCCGTAGCAATCAGCCCCAGCATTTT. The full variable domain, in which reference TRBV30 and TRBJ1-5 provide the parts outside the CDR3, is SQTIHQWPATLVQPVGSPLSLECTVEGTSNPNLYWYRQAAGRGLQLLFYSVGIGQISSEVPQNLSASRPQDRQFILSSKKLLLSDSGFYLCAWSVRSNQPQHFGDGTRLSIL.

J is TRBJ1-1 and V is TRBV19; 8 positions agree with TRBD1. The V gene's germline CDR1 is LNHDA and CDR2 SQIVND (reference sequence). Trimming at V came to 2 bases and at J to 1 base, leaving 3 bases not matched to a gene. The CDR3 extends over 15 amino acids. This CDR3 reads CASSITGGSNTEAFF. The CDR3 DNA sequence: TGTGCCAGTAGTATAACAGGGGGATCGAACACTGAAGCTTTCTTT.

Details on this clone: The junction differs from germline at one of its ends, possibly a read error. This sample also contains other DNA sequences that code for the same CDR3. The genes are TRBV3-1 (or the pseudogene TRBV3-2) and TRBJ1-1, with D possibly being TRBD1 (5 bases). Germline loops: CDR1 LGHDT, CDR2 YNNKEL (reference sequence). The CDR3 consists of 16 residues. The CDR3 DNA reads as TGTGCCAGCCGCCAGGGTTTTGCGGGGCCGTACACTGAGGCTTTCTTT. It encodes CASRQGFAGPYTEAFF.

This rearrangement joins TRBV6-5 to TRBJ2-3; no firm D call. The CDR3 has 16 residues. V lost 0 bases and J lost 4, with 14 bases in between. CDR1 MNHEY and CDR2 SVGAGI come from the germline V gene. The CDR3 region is CASSYSWPGDSDTQYF. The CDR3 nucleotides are TGTGCCAGCAGTTACTCTTGGCCCGGCGACTCAGATACGCAGTATTTT.

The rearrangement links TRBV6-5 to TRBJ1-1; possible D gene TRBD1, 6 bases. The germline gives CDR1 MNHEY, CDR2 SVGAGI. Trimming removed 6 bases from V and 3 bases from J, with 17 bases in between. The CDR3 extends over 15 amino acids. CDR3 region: CASRIIQGGDTEAFF. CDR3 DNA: TGTGCCAGCAGAATAATACAGGGAGGGGACACTGAAGCTTTCTTT.

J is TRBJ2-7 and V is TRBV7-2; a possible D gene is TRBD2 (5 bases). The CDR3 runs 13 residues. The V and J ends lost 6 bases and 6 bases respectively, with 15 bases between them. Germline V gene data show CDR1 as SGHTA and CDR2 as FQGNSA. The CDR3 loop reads CASRYPGSSEQYF. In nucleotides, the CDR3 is TGTGCCAGCAGGTACCCTGGGAGTTCCGAGCAGTACTTC.

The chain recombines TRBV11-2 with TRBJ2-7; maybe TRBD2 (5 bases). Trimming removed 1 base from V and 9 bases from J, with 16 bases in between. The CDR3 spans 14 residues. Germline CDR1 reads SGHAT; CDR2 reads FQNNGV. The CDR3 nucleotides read TGTGCCAGCAGCTTAGCCGGGAATCGACGCGGGCAGTACTTC. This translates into CASSLAGNRRGQYF.

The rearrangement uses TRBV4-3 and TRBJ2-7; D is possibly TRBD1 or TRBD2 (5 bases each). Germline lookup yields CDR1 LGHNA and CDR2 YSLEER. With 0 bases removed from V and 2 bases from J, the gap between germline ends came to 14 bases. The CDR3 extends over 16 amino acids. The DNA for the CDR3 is TGCGCCAGCAGCCAAGATCTGGGGGTAAGGACCTACGAGCAGTACTTC. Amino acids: CASSQDLGVRTYEQYF.

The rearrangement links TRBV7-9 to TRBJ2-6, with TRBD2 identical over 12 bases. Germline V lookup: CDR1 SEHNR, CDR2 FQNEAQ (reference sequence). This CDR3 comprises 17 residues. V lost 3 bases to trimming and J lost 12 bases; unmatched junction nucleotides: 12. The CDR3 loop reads CASSLEGLAGGGPVLTF. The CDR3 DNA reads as TGTGCCAGCAGCTTGGAGGGACTAGCGGGTGGAGGTCCCGTCCTGACTTTC.

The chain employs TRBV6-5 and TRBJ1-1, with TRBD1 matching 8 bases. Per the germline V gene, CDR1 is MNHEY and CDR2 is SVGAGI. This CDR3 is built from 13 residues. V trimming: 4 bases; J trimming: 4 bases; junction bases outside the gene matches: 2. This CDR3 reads CASSFDRGTEAFF. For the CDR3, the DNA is TGTGCCAGCAGTTTTGACAGGGGCACTGAAGCTTTCTTT.

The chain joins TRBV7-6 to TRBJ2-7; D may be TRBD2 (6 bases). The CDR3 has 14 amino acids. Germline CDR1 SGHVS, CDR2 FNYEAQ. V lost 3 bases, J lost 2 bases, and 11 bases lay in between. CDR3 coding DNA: TGTGCCAGCAGCTTCGGGACTCCGCCCTACGAGCAGTACTTC. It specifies CASSFGTPPYEQYF.

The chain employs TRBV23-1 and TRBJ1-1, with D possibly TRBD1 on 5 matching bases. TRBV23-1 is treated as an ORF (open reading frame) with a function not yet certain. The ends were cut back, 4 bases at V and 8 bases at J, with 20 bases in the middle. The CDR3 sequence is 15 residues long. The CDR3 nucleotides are TGCGCCAGCAGTCGTCCGCGGGGCGCCGGGACCGAAGCTTTCTTT. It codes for CASSRPRGAGTEAFF.

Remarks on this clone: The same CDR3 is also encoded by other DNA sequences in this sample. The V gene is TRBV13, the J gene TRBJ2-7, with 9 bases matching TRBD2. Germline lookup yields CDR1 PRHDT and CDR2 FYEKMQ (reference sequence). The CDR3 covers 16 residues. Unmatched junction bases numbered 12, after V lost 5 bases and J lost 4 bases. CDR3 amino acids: CASSPKLGRGGYEQYF. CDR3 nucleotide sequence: TGTGCCAGCAGCCCCAAACTTGGGCGGGGGGGGTACGAGCAGTACTTC.

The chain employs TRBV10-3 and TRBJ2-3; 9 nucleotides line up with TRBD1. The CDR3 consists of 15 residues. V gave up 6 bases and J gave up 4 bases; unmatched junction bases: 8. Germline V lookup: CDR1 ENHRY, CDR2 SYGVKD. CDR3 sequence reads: CAIRRQGGIADTQYF. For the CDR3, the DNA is TGTGCCATCAGAAGACAGGGGGGGATCGCAGATACGCAGTATTTT.

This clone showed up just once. CDR3 residues: CASSFLASYEQYF. The CDR3, as DNA: TGTGCCAGCAGCTTTCTGGCCTCCTACGAGCAGTACTTC. The chain combines TRBV7-2 with TRBJ2-7, with D unresolved. Trimming cost V 3 bases and J 0 bases, with 6 bases left between them. CDR3 length: 13 amino acids. Germline CDR1 SGHTA, CDR2 FQGNSA.

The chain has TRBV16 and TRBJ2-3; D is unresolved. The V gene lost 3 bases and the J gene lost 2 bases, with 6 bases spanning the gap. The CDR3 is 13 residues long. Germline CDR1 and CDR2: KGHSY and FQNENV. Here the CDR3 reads CASSHTTTDTQYF. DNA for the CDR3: TGTGCCAGCAGCCATACGACCACAGATACGCAGTATTTT. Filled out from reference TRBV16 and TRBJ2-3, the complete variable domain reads GEEVAQTPKHLVRGEGQKAKLYCAPIKGHSYVFWYQQVLKNEFKFLISFQNENVFDETGMPKERFSAKCLPNSPCSLEIQATKLEDSAVYFCASSHTTTDTQYFGPGTRLTVL.

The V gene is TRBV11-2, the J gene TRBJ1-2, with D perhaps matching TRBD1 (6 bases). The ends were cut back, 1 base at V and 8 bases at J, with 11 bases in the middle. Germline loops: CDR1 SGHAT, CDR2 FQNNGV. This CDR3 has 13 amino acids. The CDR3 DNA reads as TGTGCCAGCAGCTTAGCGGGGGCTGGGGGCTACACCTTC. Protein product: CASSLAGAGGYTF.